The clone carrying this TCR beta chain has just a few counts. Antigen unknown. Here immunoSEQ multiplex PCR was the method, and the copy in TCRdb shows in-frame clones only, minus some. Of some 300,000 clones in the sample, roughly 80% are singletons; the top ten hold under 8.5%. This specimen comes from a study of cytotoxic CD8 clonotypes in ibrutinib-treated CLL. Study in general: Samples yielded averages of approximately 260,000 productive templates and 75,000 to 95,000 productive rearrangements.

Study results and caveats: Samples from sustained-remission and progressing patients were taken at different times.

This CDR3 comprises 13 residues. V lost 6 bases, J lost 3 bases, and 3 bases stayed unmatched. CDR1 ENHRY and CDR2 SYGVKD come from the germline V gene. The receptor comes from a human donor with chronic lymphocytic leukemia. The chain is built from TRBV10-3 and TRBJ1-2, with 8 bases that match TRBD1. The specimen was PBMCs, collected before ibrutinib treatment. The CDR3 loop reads CAISLDRDYGYTF. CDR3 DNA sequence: TGTGCCATCAGCCTGGACAGGGACTATGGCTACACCTTC.